The sequence of this TCR beta chain was determined in a study of identical twins. As to this clonotype: One end of the junction does not line up with germline, which may come from a read error.

The CDR3 runs to 12 residues. CDR1 and CDR2 (germline): SGHDN, FVKESK. TCRdb itself ran the 5' RACE reads through MiXCR, one entry per CDR3 protein. This table holds about 720,000 distinct CDR3 sequences, roughly 18% found once. This same sample was also taken into another study, of T cells expressing NK-cell markers. From that second work: From sorted CD3+CD56+NKG2C+, CD3+CD56+NKG2C- and CD3+CD56-NKG2C+ T cells came the TCR beta repertoires. Dominant NKG2C+ clonotype frequencies of roughly 1.0-7.5% of CD8+ T cells were measured in more than 5 donors. Researchers report these clonotypes also headed the CD3+CD56-NKG2C+ fraction in four donors.

The TCR sequence derives from a woman between 18 and 29 years old in good health. The sample comprised PBMCs. The rearrangement links TRBV14 to TRBJ2-1; tentative D call: TRBD2 (5 bases). CDR3 sequence: CASSHGLAGLLF. The DNA of the CDR3 is TGTGCCAGCAGCCACGGACTCGCCGGGCTCCTCTTC. Drawing the rest from reference TRBV14 and TRBJ2-1, the complete variable domain is EAGVTQFPSHSVIEKGQTVTLRCDPISGHDNLYWYRRVMGKEIKFLLHFVKESKQDESGMPNNRFLAERTGGTYSTLKVQPAELEDSGVYFCASSHGLAGLLFGPGTRLTVL.